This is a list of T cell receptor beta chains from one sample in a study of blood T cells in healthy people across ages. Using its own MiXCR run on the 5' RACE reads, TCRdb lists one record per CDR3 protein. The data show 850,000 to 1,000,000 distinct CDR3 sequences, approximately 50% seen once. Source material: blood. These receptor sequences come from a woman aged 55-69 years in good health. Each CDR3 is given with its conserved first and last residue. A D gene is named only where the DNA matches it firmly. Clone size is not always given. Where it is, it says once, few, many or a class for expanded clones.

CDR3 protein: CASGGTDYNSPLHF; CDR3 DNA: TGTGCCAGCGGGGGGACGGACTATAATTCACCCCTCCACTTT; J gene: TRBJ1-6; V gene: TRBV28; D gene: NA; clone size: once
CDR3 protein: CASSLSVQTNQPQHF; CDR3 DNA: TGTGCCAGCAGCTTAAGTGTGCAGACCAATCAGCCCCAGCATTTT; J gene: TRBJ1-5; V gene: TRBV7-2; D gene: NA; clone size: NA
CDR3 protein: CASSQGSSQYF; CDR3 DNA: TGTGCCAGCAGCCAAGGGAGTTCTCAGTACTTC; J gene: TRBJ2-5; V gene: TRBV3-1; D gene: NA; clone size: few
CDR3 protein: CAWRRGTYEQYF; CDR3 DNA: TGTGCCTGGAGACGAGGGACCTACGAGCAGTACTTC; J gene: TRBJ2-7; V gene: TRBV30; D gene: NA; clone size: once
CDR3 protein: CASSLRGERAYEQYF; CDR3 DNA: TGTGCCAGCAGTTTAAGGGGGGAGAGAGCCTACGAGCAGTACTTC; J gene: TRBJ2-7; V gene: TRBV12-3/TRBV12-4; D gene: NA; clone size: NA
CDR3 protein: CASRGQGHNQPQHF; CDR3 DNA: TGTGCCAGCAGAGGGCAGGGGCACAATCAGCCCCAGCATTTT; J gene: TRBJ1-5; V gene: TRBV6-1; D gene: NA; clone size: NA
CDR3 protein: CASSAHYGGELFF; CDR3 DNA: TGTGCCAGCAGTGCCCACTATGGGGGAGAGTTGTTTTTT; J gene: TRBJ1-4; V gene: TRBV25-1; D gene: NA; clone size: NA
CDR3 protein: CAVPPRRVYEQYF; CDR3 DNA: TGTGCCGTACCCCCGAGGAGGGTCTACGAGCAGTACTTC; J gene: TRBJ2-7; V gene: TRBV7-2; D gene: NA; clone size: few
CDR3 protein: CASRATHRVETQYF; CDR3 DNA: TGTGCCAGCAGGGCGACGCACAGGGTGGAGACCCAGTACTTC; J gene: TRBJ2-5; V gene: TRBV25-1; D gene: NA; clone size: NA
CDR3 protein: CATSDLGDRGLNEQFF; CDR3 DNA: TGTGCCACCAGTGATTTAGGGGACAGGGGATTAAATGAGCAGTTCTTC; J gene: TRBJ2-1; V gene: TRBV24-1; D gene: TRBD1; clone size: few
CDR3 protein: CATRGGSYYEQYF; CDR3 DNA: TGTGCCACCAGGGGTGGATCTTACTACGAGCAGTACTTC; J gene: TRBJ2-7; V gene: TRBV27; D gene: NA; clone size: few
CDR3 protein: CASSHAVKNSPLHF; CDR3 DNA: TGTGCCAGCAGCCACGCAGTAAAAAATTCACCCCTCCACTTT; J gene: TRBJ1-6; V gene: TRBV28; D gene: NA; clone size: NA
CDR3 protein: CASSHRDRVNSLLHF; CDR3 DNA: TGTGCCAGCAGCCACCGGGACAGGGTCAATTCACTCCTCCACTTT; J gene: TRBJ1-6; V gene: TRBV6-5; D gene: TRBD1; clone size: NA
CDR3 protein: CASSLILPDTQYF; CDR3 DNA: TGTGCCAGCAGCCTAATATTACCGGATACGCAGTATTTT; J gene: TRBJ2-3; V gene: TRBV14; D gene: NA; clone size: NA
CDR3 protein: CASSFRGETQYF; CDR3 DNA: TGTGCCAGCAGCTTCCGAGGAGAGACCCAGTACTTC; J gene: TRBJ2-5; V gene: TRBV7-2; D gene: NA; clone size: many
CDR3 protein: CASSHMGNEQFF; CDR3 DNA: TGCGCCAGCAGCCACATGGGCAATGAGCAGTTCTTC; J gene: TRBJ2-1; V gene: TRBV4-1; D gene: NA; clone size: NA
CDR3 protein: CASSRDGFQGVGETDTQYF; CDR3 DNA: TGTGCCAGCAGCCGAGATGGTTTCCAGGGGGTAGGTGAAACAGATACGCAGTATTTT; J gene: TRBJ2-3; V gene: TRBV4-2; D gene: TRBD1; clone size: NA
CDR3 protein: CASGSYLSSYEQYF; CDR3 DNA: TGTGCCAGCGGATCCTATTTAAGCTCCTACGAGCAGTACTTC; J gene: TRBJ2-7; V gene: TRBV7-2; D gene: NA; clone size: once
CDR3 protein: CASSEVPGRAGYTF; CDR3 DNA: TGTGCCAGCAGTGAAGTCCCTGGTAGGGCGGGCTACACCTTC; J gene: TRBJ1-2; V gene: TRBV2; D gene: NA; clone size: NA
CDR3 protein: CASSEAGNEQFF; CDR3 DNA: TGTGCCAGCAGTGAAGCGGGTAATGAGCAGTTCTTC; J gene: TRBJ2-1; V gene: TRBV27; D gene: NA; clone size: many
CDR3 protein: CASSQVGGRSHEQYF; CDR3 DNA: TGTGCCAGCAGCCAAGTGGGCGGGAGGAGCCACGAGCAGTACTTC; J gene: TRBJ2-7; V gene: TRBV4-2; D gene: TRBD2; clone size: NA
CDR3 protein: CASSSGRGFQETQYF; CDR3 DNA: TGTGCCAGTAGTAGCGGCAGGGGATTCCAAGAGACCCAGTACTTC; J gene: TRBJ2-5; V gene: TRBV19; D gene: NA; clone size: NA
CDR3 protein: CASSLTRAGAETQYF; CDR3 DNA: TGTGCCAGCAGCTTAACTCGGGCGGGAGCAGAGACCCAGTACTTC; J gene: TRBJ2-5; V gene: TRBV7-3; D gene: TRBD2; clone size: NA
CDR3 protein: CSAPGLAGIFTNEQFF; CDR3 DNA: TGCAGTGCCCCAGGACTAGCGGGGATATTCACCAATGAGCAGTTCTTC; J gene: TRBJ2-1; V gene: TRBV20-1; D gene: TRBD2; clone size: NA
CDR3 protein: CSVDGVMGDFEQFF; CDR3 DNA: TGCAGCGTTGATGGGGTAATGGGTGACTTTGAGCAGTTCTTC; J gene: TRBJ2-1; V gene: TRBV29-1; D gene: NA; clone size: NA
CDR3 protein: CASSFVGGNEKLFF; CDR3 DNA: TGTGCCAGCAGCTTTGTAGGGGGTAATGAAAAACTGTTTTTT; J gene: TRBJ1-4; V gene: TRBV7-2; D gene: NA; clone size: NA
CDR3 protein: CAWRGSSTDTQYF; CDR3 DNA: TGTGCCTGGAGAGGTAGCAGCACAGATACGCAGTATTTT; J gene: TRBJ2-3; V gene: TRBV30; D gene: NA; clone size: once
CDR3 protein: CASTRGRGMKGEQYF; CDR3 DNA: TGTGCCAGCACGCGGGGCCGGGGTATGAAAGGGGAGCAGTACTTC; J gene: TRBJ2-7; V gene: TRBV6-5; D gene: NA; clone size: few
CDR3 protein: CSVVQGSSYNEQYF; CDR3 DNA: TGCAGCGTTGTGCAGGGCAGCTCCTACAATGAGCAGTACTTC; J gene: TRBJ2-7; V gene: TRBV29-1; D gene: NA; clone size: few
CDR3 protein: CASSLGAPESYEQYF; CDR3 DNA: TGTGCCAGCAGTTTAGGGGCTCCCGAATCCTACGAGCAGTACTTC; J gene: TRBJ2-7; V gene: TRBV27; D gene: NA; clone size: few
CDR3 protein: CASSLRATGNTQETQYF; CDR3 DNA: TGTGCCAGCAGTTTAAGGGCCACAGGGAACACCCAAGAGACCCAGTACTTC; J gene: TRBJ2-5; V gene: TRBV27; D gene: NA; clone size: NA